This TCR beta chain came from a study of T cell clonotyping in hematopoietic cell transplantation. Notes on the study in general: Higher Inverse Simpson Index values in graft donor and pretransplant recipient predicted broader posttransplant TCR diversity. Few recipient clonotypes overlapped donors; over 95% were de novo at given depth.

As concerns this clone: The target antigen is unknown.

This CDR3 is 17 amino acids long. Germline CDR1 and CDR2: LGHNA and YSLEER. V lost 2 bases and J lost 0; bases outside the gene matches: 6. Samples: about 28 days before transplant, then days 30, 100 and 180 after. Data came from immunoSEQ multiplex PCR; TCRdb stores just in-frame clones and leaves some out. The sample records 15,000 or so clones, about nine tenths being singletons. This TCR was recovered from a male patient aged 45-59 years who had an allogeneic stem cell transplant from an unrelated donor, so T cells may come from the graft donor. Some clones in this sample may be carry-over from other donors' samples. Sample: PBMCs, taken 100 days after allogeneic stem cell transplant. The rearrangement uses TRBV4-3 and TRBJ2-4, with 8 bases that match TRBD1. The CDR3 DNA reads as TGCGCCAGCAGCCAAACGGACAGGGCTGGAGCCAAAAACATTCAGTACTTC. Amino acids: CASSQTDRAGAKNIQYF.